This is a list of T cell receptor beta chains from one sample in a study of spatial heterogeneity in lung cancer. TCRdb independently ran MiXCR on the 5' RACE reads; one entry per CDR3 protein. The sample shows several thousand distinct CDR3 sequences, about 3.9% of them seen only once. This material consisted of normal lung tissue next to the tumor, taken at surgery. Receptor source: a female donor with early-stage non-small cell lung cancer. CDR3s include the opening cysteine and the closing phenylalanine or tryptophan. A D gene is named only where the DNA matches it firmly. Size tells how often a clone was seen (once, few, many) or the class of an expanded clone, and some rows leave it out.

clone size	V gene	J gene	D gene	CDR3 DNA	CDR3 protein
many	TRBV5-6	TRBJ2-5	TRBD1	TGTGCCAGCAGCTTAAGACAGGGGAAGGGCCTTGAGACCCAGTACTTC	CASSLRQGKGLETQYF
many	TRBV10-3	TRBJ1-2	NA	TGTGCCATCAAATGGGGGGCTGCGGAAGGCTACACCTTC	CAIKWGAAEGYTF
many	TRBV12-3/TRBV12-4	TRBJ1-1	NA	TGTGCCAGCAGTTTAGGCCCTAAAGGTTTCTTT	CASSLGPKGFF
many	TRBV4-1	TRBJ2-7	TRBD2	TGCGCCAGCAGCCAAGATACCCGGGAGGGCTACGAGCAGTACTTC	CASSQDTREGYEQYF
many	TRBV3-1	TRBJ2-1	TRBD2	TGTGCCAGCAGCCAGGGTTACGGGGGGGCATCCTACAATGAGCAGTTCTTC	CASSQGYGGASYNEQFF
many	TRBV3-1	TRBJ2-3	NA	TGTGCCAGCAGCCAAGACGACAGCACAGATACGCAGTATTTT	CASSQDDSTDTQYF
NA	TRBV20-1	TRBJ1-6	TRBD1	TGCAGTGCTGGTTCAGGGGGCTCCTATAATTCACCCCTCCACTTT	CSAGSGGSYNSPLHF
many	TRBV10-1	TRBJ2-7	NA	TGCGCCAGCAGCCCCCGGGACAACGAGCAGTACTTC	CASSPRDNEQYF
many	TRBV5-1	TRBJ2-3	NA	TGCGCCAGCAGCTTGCCTCTGGAGGTGGGGGCTAGCACAGATACGCAGTATTTT	CASSLPLEVGASTDTQYF
medium-sized	TRBV5-1	TRBJ2-1	NA	TGCGCCAGCAGCCTGGGCGGCGCCTCGAATGAGCAGTTCTTC	CASSLGGASNEQFF
many	TRBV2	TRBJ1-5	NA	TGTGCCAGCAGTGAGCGGACCCCGGCCGAGCCCCAGCATTTT	CASSERTPAEPQHF
many	TRBV27	TRBJ1-4	NA	TGTGCCAGCAGTCTCTCTCCTGGACAGCCTAATGAAAAACTGTTTTTT	CASSLSPGQPNEKLFF
many	TRBV20-1	TRBJ1-6	TRBD1	TGCAGTGCTCCTTCACAGGGGCAGGATTCACCCCTCCACTTT	CSAPSQGQDSPLHF
many	TRBV19	TRBJ2-7	TRBD1	TGTGCCAGTAGTATTCCAGCCGGGACAGGGCACAACGAGCAGTACTTC	CASSIPAGTGHNEQYF
NA	TRBV20-1	TRBJ2-3	TRBD2	TGCAGGGGCTCGACTAGCGGGGGGTCTAGCACAGATACGCAGTATTTT	CRGSTSGGSSTDTQYF
many	TRBV20-1	TRBJ2-7	NA	TGCAGTGCCAGGCCTGAGGACGAGCAGTACTTC	CSARPEDEQYF
many	TRBV6-2/TRBV6-3	TRBJ2-3	NA	TGTGCCAGCAGTTACTCGGTGGGCAGGCTGTTGAGAGATACGCAGTATTTT	CASSYSVGRLLRDTQYF
NA	TRBV4-2	TRBJ1-1	TRBD1	TGTGCCAGCAGCTCTACAGGGGGCCGCGATGAAGCTTTCTTT	CASSSTGGRDEAFF